One and the same sample provided the 8 T cell receptor beta chains below, sequenced in a study of blood T cell repertoires in COVID-19. Assay: immunoSEQ multiplex PCR; the TCRdb copy retains only in-frame clones and omits some. In the table there are 44,000 or so clones, approximately 87% of which are singletons. Sequencing input: peripheral blood. The receptor set was obtained from a human donor in a cohort sampled during active COVID-19.

V is TRBV19 and J is TRBJ1-2; TRBD1 matches 7 bases. The CDR3 is 14 amino acids. Trimming removed 7 bases from V and 6 bases from J; junction bases left unmatched: 11. From germline, CDR1 is LNHDA and CDR2 SQIVND (reference sequence). The CDR3 spells CASTATGYLDGYTF. DNA for the CDR3: TGTGCCAGTACCGCGACAGGGTATCTTGATGGCTACACCTTC.

V is TRBV28 and J is TRBJ1-6; D might be TRBD1 (6 bases). The CDR3 runs 15 residues. Germline-derived CDR1 and CDR2 are MDHEN and SYDVKM. The germline V and J ends were trimmed by 7 bases and 8 bases, with 18 bases remaining between them. This CDR3 is CASTKSTGKYSPLHF. In DNA, the CDR3 is TGTGCCAGCACCAAATCGACAGGAAAGTATTCACCCCTCCACTTT.

This rearrangement joins TRBV5-4 to TRBJ1-6; TRBD1 might be the D (6 bases). V was shortened by 3 bases and J by 7 bases, with 14 bases between the two germline ends. The CDR3 has 15 residues. Germline CDR1 is SGHNT and CDR2 is YYREEE (reference sequence). The CDR3 is CASSSLQGPNSPLHF. CDR3 coding DNA: TGTGCCAGCAGCTCACTCCAGGGGCCGAATTCACCCCTCCACTTT.

This chain connects TRBV7-2 to TRBJ1-6; tentatively, D is TRBD1 (5 bases). V was clipped by 5 bases and J by 10 bases, with 12 bases between them. The CDR3 runs to 13 residues. Germline-derived CDR1 and CDR2 are SGHTA and FQGNSA. The CDR3 protein is CASSPGTASPLHF. CDR3 nucleotide sequence: TGTGCCAGCAGCCCCGGGACTGCCTCACCCCTCCACTTT. Full variable domain (missing parts from reference TRBV7-2 and TRBJ1-6): GAGVSQSPSNKVTEKGKDVELRCDPISGHTALYWYRQSLGQGLEFLIYFQGNSAPDKSGLPSDRFSAERTGGSVSTLTIQRTQQEDSAVYLCASSPGTASPLHFGNGTRLTVT.

The chain joins TRBV6-5 to TRBJ1-1; D is unclear. The V gene's germline CDR1 is MNHEY and CDR2 SVGAGI. This CDR3 is 12 amino acids long. Trimming pared 6 bases from V and 0 bases from J, leaving 5 bases between. CDR3 bases: TGTGCCAGCAGGGGCCTGAACACTGAAGCTTTCTTT. Residues: CASRGLNTEAFF.

The DNA for the CDR3 is TGTGCCAGCAGTTTGGCATCTCCGTCAACCTATGGCTACACCTTC. Residues: CASSLASPSTYGYTF. The V and J genes are TRBV28 and TRBJ1-2; D gene unclear. This CDR3 spans 15 amino acids. V dropped 3 bases and J dropped 4 bases, with 15 bases sitting between them. From germline, CDR1 is MDHEN and CDR2 SYDVKM.

The V gene is TRBV18, the J gene TRBJ2-4; D is perhaps TRBD1 (5 bases). The CDR3 has 15 amino acids. V gave up 3 bases and J gave up 0 bases, with 9 bases separating them. Germline CDR1 reads KGHSH; CDR2 reads LQKENI. CDR3 amino acids: CASSPDTLAKNIQYF. CDR3 bases: TGTGCCAGCTCACCGGACACTCTAGCCAAAAACATTCAGTACTTC.

The rearrangement joins TRBV7-2 to TRBJ2-2; TRBD1 might be the D (5 bases). Looked up from germline, CDR1 is SGHTA and CDR2 is FQGNSA. V lost 4 bases and J lost 1, with 10 bases in between. The CDR3 consists of 15 residues. CDR3 sequence (DNA): TGTGCCAGCAGCTCCCCCGGACAGAACACCGGGGAGCTGTTTTTT. It yields the protein CASSSPGQNTGELFF.